Detailed here is one TCR beta chain. This clonotype was counted between two and nine times. The clone's antigen remains unknown. Within one base of it there is no much larger clone, and no base qualities were kept. The data derive from a study of T-cell reconstitution after alpha-beta-depleted transplantation in children (dated by TCRdb to 2015 to 2016). For the study in its entirety: Using TCR repertoire profiling, the study followed T-cell immune reconstitution in a quantitative way in children after TCRalphabeta/CD19-depleted allogeneic hematopoietic cell transplantation.

Measured from the cysteine to the phenylalanine, the CDR3 is 14 residues long. Left in the record is the CDR3 DNA by itself, 42 bases read in frame from the first base. Per the germline V gene, ENHRY is the CDR1 and SYGVKD is the CDR2. Trimming accounts for 5 bases at V and 0 bases at J, while the number of junction bases matched to no gene is 1. The method behind the library was PCR. Reads for this sample came from an Illumina HiSeq 2500. Molecular barcoding was employed in the preparation of TCR libraries, with unique molecular identifiers being used to normalize TCRbeta repertoire quantification. TCRdb itself trimmed the public reads at Q25 with fastp, ran MiXCR and retained productive beta chains. Records with the same CDR3 protein are collapsed into one entry carrying the most frequent genes and DNA. Recorded for this sample are around 410,000 distinct CDR3 sequences; 11% of them occurred a single time. The top ten clonotypes cover roughly 5.1% of the sample.

This specimen consisted of PBMCs from the stem cell graft donor, obtained from the stem cell graft. The sequence links TRBV10-3 to TRBJ2-1; TRBD1 agrees with 7 junctional bases. The TCR was taken from a human donor who donated a stem cell graft to a child with acute myeloid leukemia. The bases read TGTGCCATCAGTTGGGACAGCTCCTACAATGAGCAGTTCTTC. Translated, it gives CAISWDSSYNEQFF.